Listed below are T cell receptor beta chains from one sample, sequenced in a study of CD8+ T cells in alopecia areata. The protocol was immunoSEQ multiplex PCR, while the TCRdb copy is restricted to in-frame clones and leaves out a portion. The sample records over 150,000 clones, roughly 65% being singletons. The material was CD4+ T cells sorted from blood, obtained at week 0. The receptors were sampled from a human donor with alopecia areata. Each CDR3 is given with its conserved first and last residue. A D gene is named only where the DNA matches it firmly.

V: TRBV29-1
D: -
J: TRBJ2-3
DNA: TGCAGCGTTGCCCTTCTTGCGGCAGATACGCAGTATTTT
CDR3: CSVALLAADTQYF

V: TRBV7-2
D: -
J: TRBJ2-2
DNA: TGTGCCAGCAGTTCACAAGACACCGGGGAGCTGTTTTTT
CDR3: CASSSQDTGELFF

V: TRBV30
D: TRBD1
J: TRBJ1-1
DNA: TGTGCCTGGATCCGGACAGGCAACACTGAAGCTTTCTTT
CDR3: CAWIRTGNTEAFF

V: TRBV5-4
D: -
J: TRBJ2-7
DNA: TGTGCCAGCAGCTTGGACAAGCACTACGAGCAGTACTTC
CDR3: CASSLDKHYEQYF

V: TRBV5-8
D: -
J: TRBJ2-7
DNA: TGTGCCAGCGGAGATATCGGTCGAATCTCCTACGAGCAGTACTTC
CDR3: CASGDIGRISYEQYF

V: TRBV5-1
D: -
J: TRBJ1-1
DNA: TGCGCCAGCAGCTTGGCCGGGGGGAACACTGAAGCTTTCTTT
CDR3: CASSLAGGNTEAFF

V: TRBV29-1
D: -
J: TRBJ1-1
DNA: TGCAGCGCACGAAAAGGGAGCACTGAAGCTTTCTTT
CDR3: CSARKGSTEAFF

V: TRBV15
D: TRBD1
J: TRBJ1-5
DNA: TGTGCCACCAGCAGTCGACAGGGGACCAATCAGCCCCAGCATTTT
CDR3: CATSSRQGTNQPQHF

V: TRBV2
D: -
J: TRBJ1-5
DNA: TGTGCCAGCACAAACGGGCCTAATCAGCCCCAGCATTTT
CDR3: CASTNGPNQPQHF

V: TRBV5-1
D: -
J: TRBJ2-1
DNA: TGCGCCAGCAGCTGGACCGCGCACAATGAGCAGTTCTTC
CDR3: CASSWTAHNEQFF

V: TRBV4-3
D: -
J: TRBJ1-1
DNA: TGCGCCAGCAGCCAAGATCGTCGGGATGAAGCTTTCTTT
CDR3: CASSQDRRDEAFF

V: TRBV20-1
D: TRBD1
J: TRBJ1-1
DNA: TGCAGTGCTGGGGACAGAGAAGCTTTCTTT
CDR3: CSAGDREAFF

V: TRBV30
D: TRBD1
J: TRBJ1-2
DNA: TGTGCCTGGAGTGCCCCCGGACAGGGGGACTATGGCTACACCTTC
CDR3: CAWSAPGQGDYGYTF

V: TRBV30
D: -
J: TRBJ1-2
DNA: TGTGCCTGCACAAAGGCCGGGACGCCTATCGGTGGCTACACCTTC
CDR3: CACTKAGTPIGGYTF

V: TRBV18
D: -
J: TRBJ1-1
DNA: TGTGCCAGCTCCCAGATCCAGGGGTCGGGAACTGAAGCTTTCTTT
CDR3: CASSQIQGSGTEAFF

V: TRBV6-5
D: -
J: TRBJ2-5
DNA: TGTGCCAGCAGTTTAGAGACCCAGTACTTC
CDR3: CASSLETQYF

V: TRBV10-2
D: TRBD2
J: TRBJ2-7
DNA: TGCGCCAGCAGCACGGGAACGGGAGGCGAGCAGTACTTC
CDR3: CASSTGTGGEQYF

V: TRBV2
D: -
J: TRBJ2-7
DNA: TGTGCCAGCAGTGAGCGGCCGAGCTCCTACGAGCAGTACTTC
CDR3: CASSERPSSYEQYF

V: TRBV30
D: -
J: TRBJ2-5
DNA: TGTGCCTGGAGTGTACAGAACTTAGGAGAGACCCAGTACTTC
CDR3: CAWSVQNLGETQYF

V: TRBV5-1
D: -
J: TRBJ1-1
DNA: TGCGCCAGCAGCTTGAGGTTGAGGGAGAGGGCTTTCTTT
CDR3: CASSLRLRERAFF

V: TRBV9
D: TRBD1
J: TRBJ2-7
DNA: TGTGCCAGCAGCGAAAGGACAGGAGCGTCCTACGAGCAGTACTTC
CDR3: CASSERTGASYEQYF

V: TRBV19
D: -
J: TRBJ2-5
DNA: TGTGCCAGTAGTATCGGGACCTATGAGACCCAGTACTTC
CDR3: CASSIGTYETQYF

V: TRBV6-1
D: TRBD2
J: TRBJ2-3
DNA: TGTGCCAGCCTCTCGGGAGGGTGGACAGATACGCAGTATTTT
CDR3: CASLSGGWTDTQYF

V: TRBV25-1
D: -
J: TRBJ2-1
DNA: TGTGCCAGCAGTGATGGTTCGGGGGCTTGGACCTACAATGAGCAGTTCTTC
CDR3: CASSDGSGAWTYNEQFF